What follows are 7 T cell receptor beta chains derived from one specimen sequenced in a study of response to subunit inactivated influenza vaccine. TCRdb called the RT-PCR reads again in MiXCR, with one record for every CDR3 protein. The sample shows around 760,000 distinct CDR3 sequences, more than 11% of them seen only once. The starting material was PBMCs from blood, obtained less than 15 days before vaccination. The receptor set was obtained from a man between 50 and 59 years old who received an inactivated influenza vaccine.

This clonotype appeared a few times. CDR3 amino acids: CASSLDFIPGAGYTF. DNA for the CDR3: TGTGCCAGCAGCTTAGATTTTATTCCGGGGGCTGGCTACACCTTC. The chain has TRBV7-2 and TRBJ1-2, with a tentative D call TRBD1 (6 bases). Germline V gene sequence: CDR1 SGHTA, CDR2 FQGNSA. The CDR3 loop spans 15 amino acids. V dropped 1 base and J dropped 7 bases, with 16 bases sitting between them.

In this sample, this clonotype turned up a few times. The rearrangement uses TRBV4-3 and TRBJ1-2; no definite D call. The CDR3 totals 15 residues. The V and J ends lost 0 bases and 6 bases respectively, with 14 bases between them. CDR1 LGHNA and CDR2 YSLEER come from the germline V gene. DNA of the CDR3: TGCGCCAGCAGCCAAGATGTGGGTCCGCGGGATGGCTACACCTTC. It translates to CASSQDVGPRDGYTF.

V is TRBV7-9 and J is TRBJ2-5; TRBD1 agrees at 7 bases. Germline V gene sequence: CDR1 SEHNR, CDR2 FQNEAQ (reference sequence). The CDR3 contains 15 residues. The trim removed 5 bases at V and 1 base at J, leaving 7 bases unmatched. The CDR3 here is CASSLLTGPQETQYF. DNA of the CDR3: TGTGCCAGCAGCCTATTGACAGGGCCCCAAGAGACCCAGTACTTC.

The CDR3 sequence is CASSLATRTASLYNEQFF. For the CDR3, the DNA is TGTGCCAGCAGCTTAGCGACACGAACAGCCTCTTTGTACAATGAGCAGTTCTTC. The J gene is TRBJ2-1, the V gene TRBV7-2; D is uncertain. Germline V gene lookup returns CDR1 SGHTA and CDR2 FQGNSA. The V end was cut by 0 bases, the J end by 4 bases, with 19 bases between. The CDR3 contains 18 residues.

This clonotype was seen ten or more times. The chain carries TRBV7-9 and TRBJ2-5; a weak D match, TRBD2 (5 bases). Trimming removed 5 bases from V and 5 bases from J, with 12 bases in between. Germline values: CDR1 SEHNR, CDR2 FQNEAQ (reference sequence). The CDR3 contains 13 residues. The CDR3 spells CASSAGSQETQYF. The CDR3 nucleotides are TGTGCCAGCAGCGCGGGTAGTCAGGAGACCCAGTACTTC.

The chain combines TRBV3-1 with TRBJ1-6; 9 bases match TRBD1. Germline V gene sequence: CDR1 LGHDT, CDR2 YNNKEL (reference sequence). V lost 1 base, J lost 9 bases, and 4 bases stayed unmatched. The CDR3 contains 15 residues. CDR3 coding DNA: TGTGCCAGCAGCCAAGGGACAGGGGTGTTTTCACCCCTCCACTTT. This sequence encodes CASSQGTGVFSPLHF. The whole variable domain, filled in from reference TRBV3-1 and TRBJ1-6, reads DTAVSQTPKYLVTQMGNDKSIKCEQNLGHDTMYWYKQDSKKFLKIMFSYNNKELIINETVPNRFSPKSPDKAHLNLHINSLELGDSAVYFCASSQGTGVFSPLHFGNGTRLTVT.

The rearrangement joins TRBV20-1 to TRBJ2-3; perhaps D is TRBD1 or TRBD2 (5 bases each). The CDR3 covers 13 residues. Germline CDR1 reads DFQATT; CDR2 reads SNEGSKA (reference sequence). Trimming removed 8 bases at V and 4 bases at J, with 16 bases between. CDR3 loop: CSPRDEKSDTQYF. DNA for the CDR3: TGCAGTCCCCGGGACGAAAAGTCAGATACGCAGTATTTT.